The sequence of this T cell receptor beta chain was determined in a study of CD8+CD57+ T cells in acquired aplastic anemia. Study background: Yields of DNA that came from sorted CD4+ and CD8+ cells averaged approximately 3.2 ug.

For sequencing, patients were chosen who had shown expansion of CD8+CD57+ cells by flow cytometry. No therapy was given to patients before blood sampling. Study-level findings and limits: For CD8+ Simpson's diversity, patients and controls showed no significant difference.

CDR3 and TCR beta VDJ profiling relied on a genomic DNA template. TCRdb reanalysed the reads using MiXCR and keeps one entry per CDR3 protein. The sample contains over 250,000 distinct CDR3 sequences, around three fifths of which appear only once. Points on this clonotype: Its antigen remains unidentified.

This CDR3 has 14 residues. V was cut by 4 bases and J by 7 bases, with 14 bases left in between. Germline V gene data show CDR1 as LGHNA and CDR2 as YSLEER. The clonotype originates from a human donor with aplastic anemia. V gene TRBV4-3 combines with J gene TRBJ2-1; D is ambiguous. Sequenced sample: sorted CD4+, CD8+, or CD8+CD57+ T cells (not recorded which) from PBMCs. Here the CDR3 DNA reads TGCGCCAGCAGCCCACAACCGACTGGTAATGAGCAGTTCTTC. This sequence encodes CASSPQPTGNEQFF.